The rows below give T cell receptor beta chains drawn from one sample of a study of glioma-infiltrating T cells after dendritic cell vaccination. TCRdb's table, derived via immunoSEQ multiplex PCR, lists solely in-frame clones and lacks some. This table has around 25,000 clones, roughly 89% appearing once. Sample: blood, taken after dendritic cell vaccination. The source is a human donor with glioblastoma. The conserved cysteine and the conserved F or W are not part of the CDR3 here. The order of the fields is V gene, J gene, CDR3 protein.

v_call: TRBV2; j_call: TRBJ2-6; cdr3_aa: ASHRDSISGANVLT
v_call: TRBV7-2; j_call: TRBJ2-2; cdr3_aa: ASRSGGSSTGELF
v_call: TRBV16; j_call: TRBJ1-5; cdr3_aa: ASSQYAGGIFSSGNQPQH
v_call: TRBV19; j_call: TRBJ1-1; cdr3_aa: ASSTLTGEAF
v_call: TRBV7-8; j_call: TRBJ1-6; cdr3_aa: ASSLGGTGINSPLH
v_call: TRBV10-1; j_call: TRBJ2-7; cdr3_aa: ASSEGQGARYEQY
v_call: TRBV5-6; j_call: TRBJ2-7; cdr3_aa: ASSLAGGSGEQY
v_call: TRBV29-1; j_call: TRBJ2-7; cdr3_aa: SVGARGINEQY
v_call: TRBV30; j_call: TRBJ1-1; cdr3_aa: AWSVAGGTEAF
v_call: TRBV2; j_call: TRBJ2-1; cdr3_aa: ASGGRSYNEQF
v_call: TRBV7-7; j_call: TRBJ2-1; cdr3_aa: ASSFNPRGLFHNEQF
v_call: TRBV7-9; j_call: TRBJ1-1; cdr3_aa: ASSLGGWNTEAF
v_call: TRBV5-4; j_call: TRBJ2-7; cdr3_aa: ASSLGDRAYEQY
v_call: TRBV6-1; j_call: TRBJ2-1; cdr3_aa: ASRTSGGRYNEQF
v_call: TRBV5-1; j_call: TRBJ2-7; cdr3_aa: ASSFLQGNPYEQY
v_call: TRBV5-1; j_call: TRBJ2-2; cdr3_aa: ASSLRGHPNTGELF
v_call: TRBV2; j_call: TRBJ2-3; cdr3_aa: ASSETSGTDTQY
v_call: TRBV14; j_call: TRBJ2-3; cdr3_aa: ASSQLSADADTQY
v_call: TRBV7-9; j_call: TRBJ2-1; cdr3_aa: ASRRGLVFEQF
v_call: TRBV7-8; j_call: TRBJ1-6; cdr3_aa: ASSSRGLSSYNSPLH
v_call: TRBV27; j_call: TRBJ1-2; cdr3_aa: ASSLAGQGGYGYT
v_call: TRBV6-5; j_call: TRBJ1-3; cdr3_aa: ASRTDRLPGNTIY
v_call: TRBV9; j_call: TRBJ2-3; cdr3_aa: ASSQGTKRLDTQY
v_call: TRBV10-3; j_call: -; cdr3_aa: ASTGTDMGEQY
v_call: TRBV2; j_call: TRBJ2-2; cdr3_aa: ASSATGQGTGELF
v_call: TRBV4-1; j_call: TRBJ2-1; cdr3_aa: ASSQVPADKWQF
v_call: TRBV6-5; j_call: TRBJ1-3; cdr3_aa: ASSHDRGTGNTIY
v_call: TRBV4-2; j_call: TRBJ1-1; cdr3_aa: ASSQAYRGNTEAF
v_call: TRBV6-5; j_call: TRBJ2-1; cdr3_aa: ASRLPQGTSF
v_call: TRBV6-5; j_call: TRBJ1-2; cdr3_aa: ASSYRGFYGYT
v_call: TRBV11-2; j_call: TRBJ1-1; cdr3_aa: ASSQQGNTEAF
v_call: TRBV2; j_call: TRBJ2-5; cdr3_aa: ASRRGGQETQY
v_call: TRBV25-1; j_call: TRBJ2-7; cdr3_aa: ASSEYGVKGEQY
v_call: TRBV2; j_call: TRBJ2-1; cdr3_aa: ASSVEGLVKSRWF
v_call: TRBV5-1; j_call: TRBJ2-5; cdr3_aa: ASSLAAGRETQY
v_call: TRBV5-6; j_call: TRBJ1-2; cdr3_aa: ASSSPGGYGYT
v_call: TRBV6-4; j_call: TRBJ2-5; cdr3_aa: ASSDPETQY
v_call: TRBV18; j_call: TRBJ2-3; cdr3_aa: ASSPPAGITDTQY
v_call: TRBV19; j_call: TRBJ1-5; cdr3_aa: ASRLGGPGSPQPQH
v_call: TRBV5-1; j_call: TRBJ2-5; cdr3_aa: ASSLAPSGAGETQY
v_call: TRBV27; j_call: TRBJ1-1; cdr3_aa: ASSSQGRTEAF
v_call: TRBV2; j_call: TRBJ1-3; cdr3_aa: ASSGTVLGNTIY
v_call: TRBV5-5; j_call: TRBJ1-5; cdr3_aa: ASSALGGDGSNQPQH
v_call: TRBV4-1; j_call: TRBJ2-1; cdr3_aa: ASSQGGGRGGSNEQF
v_call: TRBV6-1; j_call: TRBJ1-1; cdr3_aa: ASSRTGNTEAF
v_call: TRBV29-1; j_call: TRBJ2-7; cdr3_aa: SVAEGGEQY
v_call: TRBV6-6; j_call: TRBJ1-1; cdr3_aa: ASSPGDTEAF
v_call: TRBV6-5; j_call: TRBJ1-1; cdr3_aa: ASSSGTGFTEAF
v_call: TRBV6-4; j_call: TRBJ2-3; cdr3_aa: ASRGGGTDTQY
v_call: TRBV19; j_call: TRBJ1-1; cdr3_aa: ASSFGRTNTEAF
v_call: TRBV5-1; j_call: TRBJ2-1; cdr3_aa: ASSPLATSSYNEQF
v_call: TRBV11-3; j_call: TRBJ2-2; cdr3_aa: ASSSGLGNTGELF
v_call: TRBV11-2; j_call: TRBJ1-5; cdr3_aa: ASSPDRDQPQH
v_call: TRBV5-1; j_call: TRBJ1-3; cdr3_aa: ASSLYQGGGNTIY